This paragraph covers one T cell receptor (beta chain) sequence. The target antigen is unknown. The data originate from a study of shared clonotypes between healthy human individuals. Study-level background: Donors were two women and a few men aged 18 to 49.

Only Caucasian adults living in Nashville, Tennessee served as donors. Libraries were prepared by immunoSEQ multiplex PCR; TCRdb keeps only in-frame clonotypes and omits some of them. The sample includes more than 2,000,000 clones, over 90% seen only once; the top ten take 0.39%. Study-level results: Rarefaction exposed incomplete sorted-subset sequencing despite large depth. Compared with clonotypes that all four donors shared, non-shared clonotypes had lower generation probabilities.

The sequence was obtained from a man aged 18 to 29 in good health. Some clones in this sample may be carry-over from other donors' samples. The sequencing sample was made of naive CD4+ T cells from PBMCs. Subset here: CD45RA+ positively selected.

CDR3 protein: CASGEGGLASYEQYF. The CDR3, as DNA: TGCGCCAGCGGGGAAGGCGGACTAGCGTCCTACGAGCAGTACTTC. V is TRBV5-1 and J is TRBJ2-7; 9 bases agree with TRBD2. V dropped 7 bases and J dropped 1; count of bases not matched to a gene: 9. Germline V gene data show CDR1 as SGHRS and CDR2 as YFSETQ. The CDR3 has 15 amino acids.